The clone carrying this T cell receptor beta chain was seen repeatedly, ten times or more. This entry belongs to a study of T-cell reconstitution after alpha-beta-depleted transplantation in children. The CDR3 runs 14 residues. V lost 9 bases and J 4 bases, leaving 16 bases between the germline ends. Germline V CDR1 and CDR2: LGHNT, FRNRAP. Construction of the TCRbeta library involved unique molecular identifiers. Using its own MiXCR run on the PCR reads, TCRdb lists one record per CDR3 protein. The sample holds roughly 250,000 distinct CDR3 sequences; around 8% are singletons and the top ten take just under 6.5%.

This sample comprised PBMCs, mostly from graft donor cells, obtained 180 days after TCRalphabeta/CD19-depleted stem cell transplant. The chain carries TRBV12-5 and TRBJ1-5, with D possibly TRBD1 on 5 matching bases. This clonotype originated in a male patient under 18 who had a stem cell transplant for acute lymphoblastic leukemia, so the T cells may come from the graft donor. Here the CDR3 DNA reads TGTGCTAGCCCCGGGAGGGGAATTAATCAGCCCCAGCATTTT. It is translated as CASPGRGINQPQHF.